This T cell receptor beta chain was found in a study of blood T cell repertoires in COVID-19. The V gene's germline CDR1 is MNHEY and CDR2 SVGAGI. The CDR3 is 14 amino acids. V lost 11 bases, J lost 0 bases, and 6 bases stayed unmatched. Assignments of participants to cohorts depended upon their own reported clinical history. This table comes from immunoSEQ multiplex PCR, and its TCRdb copy is limited to in-frame clones, with some not included. The sample contains around 360,000 clones, approximately 87% of which appear only once. The TCR was taken from a man aged 40-55 years in a cohort exposed to, infected with or recovered from COVID-19 (not recorded which). Sample: PBMCs or T cells enriched from blood (not recorded which). The J gene is TRBJ2-1, the V gene TRBV6-5; 8 nucleotides line up with TRBD2. The CDR3 coding sequence is TGTGCCTCCCGACTAGCGAGCTCCTACAATGAGCAGTTCTTC. Amino acid sequence: CASRLASSYNEQFF.